This passage covers 10 T cell receptor beta chains from one sample sequenced in a study of T cell changes during pregnancy in multiple sclerosis. Produced via immunoSEQ multiplex PCR; TCRdb's table is partial and in-frame only. Here the sample spans 55,000 to 65,000 clones, roughly 93% being singletons. The input for sequencing was peripheral blood, taken after pregnancy. Receptor source: a female donor with multiple sclerosis, enrolled in a pregnancy study.

The chain recombines TRBV21-1 with TRBJ2-5; TRBD1, as called in the table, went unchecked against the DNA. TRBV21-1 is a pseudogene locus. The CDR3 runs 11 residues. The CDR3 DNA reads as TGTGCCAGCAGCAGGGGACAGACCATGAACTTC. It encodes CASSRGQTMNF.

The chain couples TRBV6-1 to TRBJ2-7; D is uncertain. Trimming stripped 1 base from V and 3 bases from J, with 7 bases between. The CDR3 has 13 residues. The germline V gene has CDR1 MNHNS and CDR2 SASEGT. CDR3 DNA: TGTGCCAGCAGTGAAGGGCTGCTCTACGAGCAGTACTTC. This sequence encodes CASSEGLLYEQYF.

This chain connects TRBV9 to TRBJ2-3; D is unclear. CDR1 and CDR2 (germline): SGDLS, YYNGEE. The CDR3 totals 14 residues. Trimming took off 2 bases at V and 1 base at J, with 8 bases between the two ends. The CDR3 protein is CASSVSPGTDTQYF. The CDR3 coding sequence is TGTGCCAGCAGCGTTTCTCCCGGCACAGATACGCAGTATTTT. The variable domain in full, with the rest retrieved from reference TRBV9 and TRBJ2-3, is DSGVTQTPKHLITATGQRVTLRCSPRSGDLSVYWYQQSLDQGLQFLIQYYNGEERAKGNILERFSAQQFPDLHSELNLSSLELGDSALYFCASSVSPGTDTQYFGPGTRLTVL.

The gene calls are TRBV7-3 and TRBJ2-1; 10 nucleotides match TRBD2. The CDR3 is 17 residues long. Germline CDR1 SGHTA, CDR2 FQGTGA. V shed 5 bases, J shed 7 bases, and the junction held 14 bases outside the gene matches. For the CDR3, the DNA is TGTGCCAGCAGCCCCATTCCGGGACTAGCGCGAGAAAATGAGCAGTTCTTC. Translated, it gives CASSPIPGLARENEQFF.

This chain joins TRBV5-6 and TRBJ2-7; D possibly corresponds to TRBD1 (6 bases). Trimming cost V 3 bases and J 4 bases, with 11 bases left between them. The CDR3 is made up of 13 amino acids. The germline V gene has CDR1 SGHDT and CDR2 YYEEEE. The CDR3 DNA sequence: TGTGCCAGCAGCTCCGTAGGGGGTTACGAGCAGTACTTC. Protein sequence: CASSSVGGYEQYF.

The chain couples TRBV19 to TRBJ1-1; 8 bases agree with TRBD1. This CDR3 spans 16 amino acids. The junction had 12 bases not matched to a gene; V was cut back by 8 bases and J by 1 base. Germline-derived CDR1 and CDR2 are LNHDA and SQIVND (reference sequence). CDR3 sequence: CASRPESGTGNTEAFF. CDR3 DNA sequence: TGTGCCAGTCGACCTGAATCCGGGACAGGGAACACTGAAGCTTTCTTT.

About this clone itself: An end of the junction differs from the germline gene, which may be a read error. V is TRBV5-5 and J is TRBJ1-2; 10 bases map to TRBD1. The CDR3 consists of 15 residues. CDR1 is SGHKS, CDR2 YYEKEE, per germline (reference sequence). The CDR3 is CTSSPGTGVNYGYTF. In DNA, the CDR3 is TGTACCAGCAGCCCCGGGACAGGGGTTAACTATGGCTACACCTTC.

The V call is TRBV5-1, the J call TRBJ2-1; D call uncertain. This CDR3 spans 11 amino acids. With 4 bases removed from V and 5 bases from J, the gap between germline ends came to 4 bases. The V gene's germline CDR1 is SGHRS and CDR2 YFSETQ. The CDR3, as DNA: TGCGCCAGCAGCGGAGACAATGAGCAGTTCTTC. Protein sequence: CASSGDNEQFF.

In its sample, this clone was seen once. The chain uses TRBV2 and TRBJ1-1; a possible D gene is TRBD1 (5 bases). Germline CDR1 and CDR2: SNHLY and FYNNEI. The CDR3 has 13 amino acids. The CDR3 coding sequence is TGTGTAGGGGCAGGGCTGAGGAACACTGAAGCTTTCTTT. It translates to CVGAGLRNTEAFF.

V is TRBV18 and J is TRBJ1-3; a possible D gene is TRBD1 (6 bases). Germline V CDR1 and CDR2: KGHSH, LQKENI. The V end lost 2 bases, the J end lost 3 bases, and 8 bases lay between the germline ends. The CDR3 is made up of 14 amino acids. CDR3 amino acids: CASSPGGSGNTIYF. The CDR3 DNA reads as TGTGCCAGCTCACCAGGGGGCAGTGGAAACACCATATATTTT.